This T cell receptor beta chain was recovered during a study of control samples from healthy donors and cancer patients. Germline-derived CDR1 and CDR2 are SGHTA and FQGTGA. Trimming cost V 2 bases and J 0 bases, with 6 bases left between them. The CDR3 totals 14 residues. In this sample, this clone turned up once. TCRdb keeps only in-frame clones here, not all; method: immunoSEQ multiplex PCR. The sample lists under 200,000 clones; 90% to 95% were seen once. This clonotype was sampled from a woman in her 40s in good health. Specimen: blood. This chain connects TRBV7-3 to TRBJ2-3, with no clear D. The CDR3 nucleotides are TGTGCCAGCAGCTTAGGTGCTAGCACAGATACGCAGTATTTT. Its protein is CASSLGASTDTQYF.